One T cell receptor (beta chain) is described in this entry. This clone was picked up one time. Its antigen target is currently unknown. One base away there is no much larger clone; base qualities are not given. This sample is drawn from a study of cytomegalovirus exposure and HLA in healthy donors (dated by TCRdb to 2017 to 2019). General notes on the study: An earlier analysis of 587 of the donors reported 276 Gb of sequence data and about 120 million unique TCR beta sequences obtained from around 170 million T cells. An early release covering 550 to 700 HLA-typed donors comprised approximately 300 gigabases of sequencing data and tens of millions of unique TCR sequences. Of the roughly 400 genotyped donors, less than 90% were placed in the genetic ancestry cluster associated with self-reported Caucasian donors. The study aimed to test whether cataloging public T cell receptors could reveal signatures of past pathogen exposure. The T cell repertoires of several hundred subjects were profiled by immunosequencing and related to cytomegalovirus serostatus. Besides the first cohort of roughly 700 subjects, a separate validation cohort made up of 90 to 150 different subjects was used. To predict cytomegalovirus infection status, the study brought together high-throughput TCR immunosequencing, statistical association of individual TCRs with disease status, and machine learning. A later analysis re-examined previously published TCR beta repertoires from just over 650 donors and added high-resolution HLA genotyping to investigate patterns of TCR occurrence. Rather than using new phenotypic data, the later analysis identified candidate immune exposures from TCR beta sequences and from how often those sequences occurred across donors. An earlier analysis of a few hundred of the donors applied high-throughput TCR beta sequencing to assess whether each TCR beta V gene segment acted as functional or pseudogenic. Donor age, sex, ethnicity and CMV serostatus were compiled alongside the repertoire data. A later genetic analysis used genome-wide SNP genotypes for about 60% of the 666 donors, treating that subset as a discovery cohort. Every discovery cohort repertoire had been produced on one sequencing platform. HLA typing included class I and class II loci at four-digit resolution. Typing coverage varied by locus: about 629-640 donors for A, B, C, DRB1 and DQB1; more than 500 for DQA1; some 610 for DPA1; 450 to 480 for DPB1. Because of strong linkage in the cohort, four or five DR-DQ haplotypes were treated as single units for association and clustering. Among over 350 genotyped donors of the cohort, an average of approximately 240,000 unique TCR beta nucleotide sequences were sequenced per donor, roughly a sixth of them non-productive.

The cohort comprised some 680 healthy bone marrow donors. Cohort members were all nominally healthy when sampled, although unrecorded immune exposures were likely present. The donor tested CMV seropositive, placing the donor among the roughly 300 seropositive members of the cohort. A peripheral blood sample was provided by each donor, and peripheral blood mononuclear cells were used for TCR beta sequencing. Genomic DNA was extracted from the blood cell samples with the Qiagen DNeasy Blood Extraction Kit. From its cysteine to its phenylalanine, the CDR3 spans 17 amino acids. Only the CDR3 part of the read is kept: 51 bases, read in frame from the first base. V lost 5 bases and J lost 0 bases; the stretch between them is 14 bases long. CDR1 is given as MNHEY and CDR2 as SMNVEV, both from the germline V gene (reference sequence). Overall results and qualifications from the work: In this cohort, only TCR beta chains were sequenced, and detectable features were limited by the absence of alpha or paired-chain data. A later analysis found that most CMV-associated TCR beta chains appeared HLA-restricted, with HLA associations seemingly driven largely by CMV exposure. According to a later genetic analysis, donors in an Asian-associated ancestry cluster had fewer N-insertions in productive TCRs than the approximately 610-donor mean. Strong co-occurrence of HLA alleles, especially DR and DQ, made assigning TCR associations to individual alleles difficult. A further reported finding was that TCR beta sequences accurately predicted the HLA-A and HLA-B alleles for most subjects in the first cohort. The study gave a list of about 170 TCR beta chains associated with cytomegalovirus. In a later analysis, HLA-associated TCR beta chains were found to be more clonally expanded and to have lower generation probabilities than equally common non-associated chains. The classifier was reported to diagnose cytomegalovirus status with high specificity and sensitivity in both the original cohort and the validation cohort. A later analysis reported that several top co-occurrence clusters appeared linked to parvovirus B19, influenza, CMV and Epstein-Barr virus. Specific HLA alleles were associated with over 15,000 TCR beta sequences at a false discovery rate of 0.05 in a later analysis. In a later genetic analysis, a missense DCLRE1C variant was associated with V-gene and J-gene trimming of TCR beta chains, and the association was replicated in an independent cohort. A later analysis found that TCR association rates varied across HLA loci, with DRB1 alleles showing the most associated TCRs and HLA-C alleles the fewest. The presence/absence analyses assumed that sequencing depth was roughly uniform across donors, and that assumption may not be true. Correlated functional status among segregating V segments might be attributable to linkage disequilibrium, but an unknown experimental factor could not be ruled out. In vitro tests confirmed that a few of the cytomegalovirus-associated TCR beta chains recognize cytomegalovirus antigens. The only immune exposure information available for the cohort was CMV serostatus. Because HLA typing was missing for some donors at each locus, association tests included only the typed subset. Over 15 rarely observed V segments, including chromosome 9 orphons, were excluded from the earlier analysis of several hundred of the donors because counts were too low. In an earlier analysis of more than 500 of the donors, most TCR beta V segments appeared in productive rearrangements about 87% or about 30% of the time, broadly matching IMGT annotations. The authors suggested that the approach could potentially be extended to other disease states and immunological phenotypes. A cluster of highly shared sequence variants was judged likely to represent a technical artifact of the sequencing pipeline. Because the 87-base-pair reads could not distinguish some IMGT-functional V segments, including TRBV6-2 and TRBV6-3, those segments were excluded. Most TCR sequences were seen in very few donors, while some public TCRs were found in many individuals.

The library relied on the immunoSEQ multiplex PCR assay. For the multiplex PCR, a mixture combining 60 forward primers for TCR Vbeta segments and 13 reverse primers for TCR Jbeta segments was used. The CDR3 region of rearranged TCR beta genes was amplified from genomic DNA with a multiplex PCR assay. Amplified TCR beta libraries were sequenced as 87-base-pair reads on the Illumina HiSeq System. Per the source publication's procedure: Across the 670 or so repertoires, a later analysis counted approximately 83 million unique TCR beta chains, approximately 12 million of which were shared by at least two donors. A nearest-neighbor algorithm error-corrected the raw reads and collapsed the reads into unique sequences, merging closely related sequences to remove PCR and sequencing errors. V, D and J gene segments were assigned by aligning CDR3 sequences to IMGT reference sequences. For a sequence to be retained, a match of at least six nucleotides to both a V gene segment and a J gene segment was required. Rearrangements were called productive when the CDR3 lacked stop codons and stayed in frame with V and J; all others were non-productive. CDR3 was defined by IMGT convention, running from the second conserved V-encoded cysteine to the conserved J-encoded phenylalanine. In an earlier analysis of around 640 of the donors, sequences lacking an unambiguous match to a single V gene segment were excluded. In an earlier analysis of around 600 of the donors, V segments were called functional above 56.7% productive rearrangements and were called segregating when the between-donor standard deviation exceeded 5%. A statistical classification framework was built to diagnose cytomegalovirus status from the catalog of TCR beta chain sequences. V and J gene assignment, in a later analysis, came from comparing TCR nucleotide sequences with IMGT/GENE-DB human TR gene sequences. The TCRdist pipeline was used in a later analysis to assign CDR3 sequences and most-parsimonious VDJ recombination scenarios. In a later analysis, each TCR beta chain was defined by its CDR3 amino acid sequence together with its V-gene family, and reads lacking a unique V-gene family were excluded. In a later analysis, 500 to 650 highly shared, low-generation-probability nucleotide sequences were removed to address suspected cross-contamination and a sequencing artifact. A later analysis calculated a clonal expansion index for each public chain from normalized within-repertoire ranks of inferred template counts. A later analysis computed generation probabilities with a VDJ recombination model fitted to out-of-frame rearrangements, and checked the results against IGoR. A later analysis scored TCR-TCR, TCR-HLA and TCR-CMV co-occurrence with hypergeometric tests, applying a repertoire-size bias correction to TCR pairs. False discovery rates were estimated in a later analysis by permuting HLA or CMV assignments 20 times. In a later analysis, co-occurring TCRs were grouped using DBSCAN, and TCRdist sequence similarity was added for clustering within HLA-allele-positive subsets. Repertoires with fewer than 30,000 or more than 120,000 public chains were left out of co-occurrence clustering, as were about five repertoires with anomalous nucleotide sharing. TCRdb obtained this table from immuneACCESS and retained in-frame rearrangements with V and J assigned. These tables miss some clones; where compared with another copy, unresolved V genes account for less than half of the shortfall, and the remainder is unexplained. That table furnishes V, J and clone size, whereas the DNA furnished D and trimming. This sample is represented by over 55,000 clones; 80% to 90% of them were singletons. 9.5% to 13% of the sample is held by the ten biggest clonotypes.

The clonotype comes from a woman in her 30s in good health and CMV-seropositive. The source material was PBMCs. The chain is made from TRBV27 and TRBJ2-6, with TRBD1 as a weak D call on 6 bases. The DNA sequence follows: TGTGCCAGCAGTCCGCAGGGGTCCCTCTCTGGGGCCAACGTCCTGACTTTC. The translation is CASSPQGSLSGANVLTF.